Sequencing of this T cell receptor (beta chain) was carried out in a study of blood T cell repertoires in COVID-19. The V gene end was trimmed by 5 bases and the J gene end by 7 bases; junction bases not matched to a gene: 5. From germline, CDR1 is SGHVS and CDR2 FQNEAQ. The CDR3 has 14 residues. Here immunoSEQ multiplex PCR was the method, and the copy in TCRdb shows in-frame clones only, minus some. The sample has about 110,000 clones; roughly 76% are singletons. The material sequenced was peripheral blood. The chain carries TRBV7-8 and TRBJ1-4; 9 nucleotides match TRBD1. This clonotype was obtained from a woman in her sixties or seventies with acute or convalescent COVID-19. CDR3 in DNA: TGTGCCAGCAGCCCTGGACAGGGGAGTGAAAAACTGTTTTTT. It yields the protein CASSPGQGSEKLFF.